Listed below are T cell receptor beta chains from one sample, sequenced in a study of vaccination and CD4 T cells after COVID-19. These receptors' antigens are unknown. TCRdb reprocessed the PCR reads via MiXCR and lists one record per CDR3 protein. Of approximately 12,000 distinct CDR3 sequences listed, under 75% are singletons. Sequenced: CD4+ T cells from blood, cultured in vitro. The receptors here all came from a human donor who had recovered from COVID-19. CDR3s include the opening cysteine and the closing phenylalanine or tryptophan. The order of the fields is clone size, V gene, CDR3 protein. A clone size is listed for some rows: how often the clone was seen (once, few, many), or a class if it is expanded.

abundance: -; v_gene: TRBV7-3; CDR3aa: CASSLGAGGALGGYTF
abundance: -; v_gene: TRBV6-2/TRBV6-3; CDR3aa: CASRQTGQAEAFF
abundance: -; v_gene: TRBV9; CDR3aa: CASSVRLVTDTQYF
abundance: few; v_gene: TRBV7-8; CDR3aa: CASSATAQGQYF
abundance: -; v_gene: TRBV7-2; CDR3aa: CASSLGRGAQNEQFF
abundance: few; v_gene: TRBV19; CDR3aa: CASSKPSGGGKETQYF
abundance: few; v_gene: TRBV6-1; CDR3aa: CASSALLKGRNQPQHF
abundance: once; v_gene: TRBV20-1; CDR3aa: CSARDESGRATYEQFF
abundance: -; v_gene: TRBV6-1; CDR3aa: CASRVGGNHGYTF
abundance: -; v_gene: TRBV20-1; CDR3aa: CSASFSGVFQPQHF
abundance: -; v_gene: TRBV7-9; CDR3aa: CASSPDRGRLNSPLHF
abundance: -; v_gene: TRBV20-1; CDR3aa: CSARDPAGGGVTQYF
abundance: -; v_gene: TRBV20-1; CDR3aa: CSARVAAYNEQFF
abundance: -; v_gene: TRBV6-5; CDR3aa: CASSYRMHTEAFF
abundance: -; v_gene: TRBV9; CDR3aa: CASSVGRVAYGYTF
abundance: -; v_gene: TRBV10-2; CDR3aa: CASTPAGSVYEQYF
abundance: once; v_gene: TRBV20-1; CDR3aa: CSAGPSRQFF